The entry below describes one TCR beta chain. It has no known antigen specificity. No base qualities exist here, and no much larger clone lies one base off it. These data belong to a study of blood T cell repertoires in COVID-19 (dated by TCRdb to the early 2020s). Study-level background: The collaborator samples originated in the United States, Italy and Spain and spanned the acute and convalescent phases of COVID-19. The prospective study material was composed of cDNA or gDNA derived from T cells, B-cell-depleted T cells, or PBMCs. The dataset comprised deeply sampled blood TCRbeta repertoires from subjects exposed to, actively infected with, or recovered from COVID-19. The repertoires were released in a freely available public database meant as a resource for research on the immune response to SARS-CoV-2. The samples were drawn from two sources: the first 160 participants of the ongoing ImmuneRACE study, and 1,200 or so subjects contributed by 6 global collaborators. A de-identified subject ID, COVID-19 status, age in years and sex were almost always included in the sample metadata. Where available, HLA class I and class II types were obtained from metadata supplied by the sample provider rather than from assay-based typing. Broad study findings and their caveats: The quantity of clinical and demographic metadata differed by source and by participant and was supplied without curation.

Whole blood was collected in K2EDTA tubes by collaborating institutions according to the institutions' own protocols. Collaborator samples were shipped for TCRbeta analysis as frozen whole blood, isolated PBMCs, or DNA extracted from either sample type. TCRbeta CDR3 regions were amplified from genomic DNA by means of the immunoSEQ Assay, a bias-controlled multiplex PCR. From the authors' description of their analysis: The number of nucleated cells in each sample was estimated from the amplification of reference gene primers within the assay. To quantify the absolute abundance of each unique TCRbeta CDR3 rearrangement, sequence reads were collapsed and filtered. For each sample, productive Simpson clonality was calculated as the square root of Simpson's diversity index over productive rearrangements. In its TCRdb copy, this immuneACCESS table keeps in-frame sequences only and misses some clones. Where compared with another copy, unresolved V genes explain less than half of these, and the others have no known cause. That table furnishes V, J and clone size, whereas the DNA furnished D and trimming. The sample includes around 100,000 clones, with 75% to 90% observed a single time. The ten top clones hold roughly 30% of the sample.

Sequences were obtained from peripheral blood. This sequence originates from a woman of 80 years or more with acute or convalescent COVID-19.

The CDR3 corresponds to CASSYSRQNYGYTF. The DNA sequence follows: TGTGCCAGCAGTTATTCTCGACAGAACTATGGCTACACCTTC. The V and J segments used are TRBV6-2 or TRBV6-3 and TRBJ1-2, with TRBD1 perhaps the D gene, on 5 matching bases. Spanning cysteine to phenylalanine, the CDR3 consists of 14 amino acids. Of all the DNA, just the CDR3 is kept, 42 bases in frame from base 1. In the germline V gene, CDR1 corresponds to MNHEY and CDR2 to SVGEGT. V gives up 3 bases and J gives up 2 bases, and the segment between their germline ends measures 10 bases.